The rows below give T cell receptor beta chains drawn from one sample of a study of vaccination effects on CD4 cells after COVID-19. Some clones are missing from TCRdb's copy, which holds only in-frame ones; the method was immunoSEQ multiplex PCR. Here the sample spans roughly 45,000 clones, roughly 70% being singletons. Antigens of these TCRs are unknown. Specimen: CD4+ T cells from PBMCs cultured with a peptide pool, collected before COVID-19 vaccination. All receptors derive from a human donor who had a prior SARS-CoV-2 infection. Both conserved end residues are part of each CDR3. Each record gives: clone size, V gene, J gene, D gene, CDR3 protein, CDR3 DNA. D genes are given only for firm matches. Size values are once, few and many counts, or a class for expanded clones, and some rows have none.

few	TRBV28	TRBJ1-2	.	CASSLAPYGYTF	TGTGCCAGCAGTTTGGCACCCTATGGCTACACCTTC
.	TRBV7-8	TRBJ2-6	.	CASSLVPGANVLTF	TGTGCCAGCAGCTTAGTTCCCGGGGCCAACGTCCTGACTTTC
few	TRBV7-3	TRBJ2-2	.	CASSLRGGTGELFF	TGTGCCAGCAGCTTACGAGGGGGAACCGGGGAGCTGTTTTTT
.	TRBV9	TRBJ1-5	.	CASSVSPNQPQHF	TGTGCCAGCAGCGTATCCCCCAATCAGCCCCAGCATTTT
few	TRBV2	TRBJ1-2	.	CASIQALNYGYTF	TGTGCCAGCATCCAAGCCCTCAACTATGGCTACACCTTC
.	TRBV5-1	TRBJ1-2	TRBD1	CASRPGTALGYGYTF	TGCGCCAGCAGGCCCGGGACAGCCCTTGGGTATGGCTACACCTTC
.	TRBV5-8	TRBJ2-5	TRBD2	CASSPGTSGVGAETQYF	TGTGCCAGCAGCCCCGGGACTAGTGGGGTTGGGGCCGAGACCCAGTACTTC
few	TRBV7-3	TRBJ2-3	TRBD2	CASSPKGLGGTDTQYF	TGTGCCAGCAGCCCAAAGGGACTAGGTGGCACAGATACGCAGTATTTT
.	TRBV20-1	TRBJ1-2	.	CSASYRPYGYTF	TGCAGTGCTAGTTACAGGCCCTATGGCTACACCTTC
few	TRBV27	TRBJ1-6	.	CASSQFRPSSYNSPLHF	TGTGCCAGCAGCCAATTTCGACCCTCGTCATATAATTCACCCCTCCACTTT
once	TRBV7-8	TRBJ2-7	TRBD2	CASSGRVDFPYEQYF	TGTGCCAGCAGCGGGAGGGTGGATTTCCCCTACGAGCAGTACTTC
.	TRBV5-4	TRBJ2-7	.	CASSSRTGAGDEQYF	TGTGCCAGCAGCTCCCGGACCGGGGCAGGAGACGAGCAGTACTTC
once	TRBV4-3	TRBJ2-5	.	CASSQGAAETQYF	TGCGCCAGCAGCCAAGGAGCGGCGGAGACCCAGTACTTC
once	TRBV7-9	TRBJ1-1	TRBD1	CASSLSGTGGTSAFF	TGTGCCAGCAGCCTATCTGGGACAGGGGGTACCTCAGCTTTCTTT
.	TRBV9	TRBJ2-2	.	CASSAWEAGELFF	TGTGCCAGCAGCGCCTGGGAGGCCGGGGAGCTGTTTTTT
.	TRBV6-5	TRBJ1-2	TRBD1	CASRPRSGGDYGYTF	TGTGCCAGCAGACCCCGTTCAGGGGGTGACTATGGCTACACCTTC
.	TRBV6-5	TRBJ1-4	.	CASTGTPNEKLFF	TGTGCCAGCACAGGAACGCCTAATGAAAAACTGTTTTTT